This entry describes one T cell receptor (beta chain). The clone's antigen remains unknown. No much larger clonotype is one base removed from it; base qualities were not supplied. The sample comes from a study of cytomegalovirus exposure and HLA in healthy donors (dated by TCRdb to between 2016 and 2019). Background for the entire study: An earlier analysis of some 600 of the donors reported 276 Gb of sequence data and 95 million to 130 million unique TCR beta sequences obtained from some 200 million T cells. In addition to the first cohort of about 650 subjects, a separate validation cohort of some 120 different subjects was used. Among around 400 genotyped donors of the cohort, an average of approximately 240,000 unique TCR beta nucleotide sequences was sequenced per donor, of which 15% to 20% were non-productive. The aim of the study was to test whether cataloging public T cell receptors could identify signatures of past pathogen exposure. The number of donors typed differed by locus, with roughly 629-640 for A, B, C, DRB1 and DQB1, around 500 for DQA1, over 600 for DPA1, and around 430 for DPB1. Roughly five DR-DQ haplotypes were treated as single units for association and clustering because of strong linkage in the cohort. Alongside the repertoire data, information on donor age, sex, ethnicity and CMV serostatus was compiled. To study patterns of TCR occurrence, a later analysis re-analyzed previously published TCR beta repertoires from around 670 donors and added high-resolution HLA genotyping. Both class I and class II loci were covered by HLA typing, at four-digit resolution. To predict cytomegalovirus infection status, the study brought together high-throughput TCR immunosequencing, statistical association of individual TCRs with disease status, and machine learning. In the later analysis, no new phenotypic data were used to find candidate immune exposures; instead, reliance was placed on TCR beta sequences and their occurrence across donors. Using immunosequencing, the study profiled T cell repertoires from about 650 subjects and related those repertoires to cytomegalovirus serostatus. A later genetic analysis used genome-wide SNP genotypes for 398 of the 666 donors, treating that subset as a discovery cohort. An earlier analysis of several hundred of the donors applied high-throughput TCR beta sequencing to assess whether each TCR beta V gene segment acted as functional or pseudogenic. All discovery cohort repertoires had been generated using a single sequencing platform. Of the approximately 400 genotyped donors, roughly 85% fell in the genetic ancestry cluster associated with self-reported Caucasian donors. Approximately 310 gigabases of sequencing data and around 90 million unique TCR sequences made up an early release that covered 640 HLA-typed donors. Study-level results and caveats: It was suggested by the authors that the approach could potentially be generalized to other disease states and immunological phenotypes. Specific HLA alleles were associated with more than 15,000 TCR beta sequences at a false discovery rate of 0.05 in a later analysis. In a later analysis, HLA-associated TCR beta chains were found to be more clonally expanded and to have lower generation probabilities than equally common non-associated chains. In vitro tests confirmed that a few of the cytomegalovirus-associated TCR beta chains recognize cytomegalovirus antigens. Because counts were too low, seventeen rarely observed V segments, including chromosome 9 orphons, were excluded from the earlier analysis of under 650 of the donors. Cytomegalovirus status was reported to be diagnosed by the classifier with high specificity and sensitivity in both the original and validation cohorts. A further reported finding was that TCR beta sequences accurately predicted the HLA-A and HLA-B alleles for most subjects in the first cohort. Some IMGT-functional V segments, including TRBV6-2 and TRBV6-3, could not be distinguished by the 87-base-pair reads and were therefore excluded. The study gave a list of more than 150 TCR beta chains associated with cytomegalovirus. When HLA alleles, especially DR and DQ, strongly co-occurred, attributing TCR associations to individual alleles was difficult. In a later genetic analysis, fewer N-insertions in productive TCRs were reported among donors in an Asian-associated ancestry cluster than the approximately 630-donor mean. In a later genetic analysis, a missense DCLRE1C variant was associated with V-gene and J-gene trimming of TCR beta chains, and the association was replicated in an independent cohort. This cohort had only TCR beta chains sequenced, and the lack of alpha or paired-chain data limited which features could be detected. Because HLA typing was unavailable for some donors at each locus, only the typed subset was used in association tests. In a later analysis, several top co-occurrence clusters were reported to appear linked to parvovirus B19, influenza, CMV and Epstein-Barr virus. Broadly in line with IMGT annotations, most TCR beta V segments showed up in productive rearrangements about 87% or about 30% of the time in an earlier analysis of several hundred of the donors. Most CMV-associated TCR beta chains appeared to be HLA-restricted in a later analysis, and the HLA associations seemed to be driven largely by CMV exposure. While some public TCRs were present in many individuals, most TCR sequences turned up only very rarely across donors. Roughly uniform sequencing depth across donors was assumed in presence/absence analyses, although this assumption may not hold. CMV serostatus was the only immune exposure information available for the cohort. A later analysis found that TCR association rates varied across HLA loci, with DRB1 alleles showing the most associated TCRs and HLA-C alleles the fewest. Linkage disequilibrium might explain the correlated functional status among segregating V segments, but an unknown experimental factor could not be ruled out. A cluster of highly shared sequence variants was judged likely to be a technical artifact of the sequencing pipeline.

From the cysteine up to the phenylalanine, the CDR3 has a length of 15 residues. The kept DNA is CDR3 alone, 45 bases in frame from the first base. Based on the germline V gene, the CDR1 and CDR2 sequences are SGDLS and YYNGEE. The V and J ends are trimmed by 2 bases and 0 bases, leaving 9 bases between them. The library was built by means of the immunoSEQ multiplex PCR assay. The multiplex PCR relied on a mix of 60 forward primers for TCR Vbeta segments and 13 reverse primers for TCR Jbeta segments. Amplification of the CDR3 region of rearranged TCR beta genes was performed with a multiplex PCR assay on genomic DNA. The Illumina HiSeq System was used to sequence the amplified TCR beta libraries as 87-base-pair reads. On the study's bioinformatics: Across the roughly 600 repertoires, a later analysis counted approximately 75 million unique TCR beta chains, around 10 million of which were shared by at least two donors. A nearest-neighbor algorithm error-corrected the raw reads and collapsed the reads into unique sequences, merging closely related sequences to remove PCR and sequencing errors. V, D and J gene segments were assigned by aligning CDR3 sequences to IMGT reference sequences. For a sequence to be retained, a match of at least six nucleotides was required to both a V gene segment and a J gene segment. Rearrangements were classified as productive when the CDR3 lacked stop codons and remained in frame with V and J, and all other rearrangements were classified as non-productive. CDR3 was defined according to IMGT convention as the region running from the second conserved V-encoded cysteine to the conserved J-encoded phenylalanine. The earlier analysis of 550 to 650 of the donors excluded any sequence lacking an unambiguous match to a single V gene segment. In an earlier analysis of several hundred of the donors, V segments were called functional above 56.7% productive rearrangements and were called segregating when the between-donor standard deviation exceeded 5%. A statistical classification framework was built for diagnosing cytomegalovirus status from the catalog of TCR beta chain sequences. V and J gene assignment, in a later analysis, came from comparing TCR nucleotide sequences with IMGT/GENE-DB human TR gene sequences. Using the TCRdist pipeline, a later analysis assigned CDR3 sequences along with most-parsimonious VDJ recombination scenarios. In a later analysis, each TCR beta chain was defined by its CDR3 amino acid sequence together with its V-gene family, and reads without a unique V-gene family were excluded. In a later analysis, around 600 highly shared, low-generation-probability nucleotide sequences were removed to address suspected cross-contamination and a sequencing artifact. In a later analysis, a clonal expansion index was calculated for each public chain from normalized within-repertoire ranks of inferred template counts. Generation probabilities in a later analysis came from a VDJ recombination model fitted to out-of-frame rearrangements, and those results were checked against IGoR. In a later analysis, hypergeometric tests were used to score TCR-TCR, TCR-HLA and TCR-CMV co-occurrence, with a repertoire-size bias correction applied to TCR pairs. To estimate false discovery rates, a later analysis permuted the HLA or CMV assignments 20 times. A later analysis grouped co-occurring TCRs with DBSCAN, adding TCRdist sequence similarity when clustering within HLA-allele-positive subsets. Repertoires with fewer than 30,000 or more than 120,000 public chains, plus five repertoires with anomalous nucleotide sharing, were excluded from co-occurrence clustering. The source is immuneACCESS, and TCRdb retained only in-frame sequences with V and J called. Part of the clones is not carried over; for the studies checked, unresolved V genes explain less than half of this, and the remainder is unexplained. V, J and clone size reflect that table, while D and trimming were determined from the DNA. Counted in this sample were about 190,000 clones; roughly four fifths of them appeared once. 1.6% of the sample is in the top ten clones.

The cohort was made up of around 720 healthy bone marrow donors. At the time of sampling, all cohort members were nominally healthy, though unrecorded immune exposures were likely present. The donor was CMV seronegative and belonged to the group of 352 seronegative cohort members. A peripheral blood sample was provided by each donor, and peripheral blood mononuclear cells were used for TCR beta sequencing. The Qiagen DNeasy Blood Extraction Kit was used to extract genomic DNA from the blood cell samples. The specimen sequenced was PBMCs. This receptor was obtained from a man aged 50 to 60 in good health and CMV-seronegative. This chain is built from TRBV9 and TRBJ2-1, with the D gene too uncertain to name. The CDR3 sequence is CASSVTYGSYNEQFF. Read as DNA, the sequence is TGTGCCAGCAGCGTCACTTATGGCTCCTACAATGAGCAGTTCTTC.